These 9 T cell receptor beta chains were sequenced from one sample in a study of CD8+ T cells in alopecia areata. The authors extracted RNA and reverse transcribed it into cDNA as the sequencing template. Only in-frame clones appear in the TCRdb table, and some are missing; sequencing was by immunoSEQ multiplex PCR. The sample lists under 150,000 clones, 62% occurring once. Input material: CD8+ T cells sorted from blood. The source is a human donor in good health.

V gene TRBV29-1 combines with J gene TRBJ2-1; possibly TRBD1 or TRBD2 for D (5 bases each). This CDR3 contains 14 residues. CDR1 is SQVTM, CDR2 ANQGSEA, per germline. The V gene lost 1 base and the J gene lost 4 bases, with 11 bases spanning the gap. This chain's CDR3 is CSVEGEGSYNEQFF. The CDR3 DNA reads as TGCAGCGTTGAAGGTGAGGGGTCTTACAATGAGCAGTTCTTC.

J is TRBJ2-1 and V is TRBV15; the D is unclear. Germline V gives CDR1 LNHNV, CDR2 YYDKDF (reference sequence). The V gene lost 5 bases and the J gene lost 9 bases, with 11 bases spanning the gap. The length of the CDR3 is 12 residues. The CDR3 here is CATSPVPGEQFF. In nucleotides, the CDR3 is TGTGCCACCAGCCCAGTACCGGGTGAGCAGTTCTTC.

A few counts support this clone. The chain links TRBV7-9 to TRBJ1-1; D call uncertain. Trimming cost V 6 bases and J 1 base, with 6 bases left between them. The CDR3 is 12 amino acids. The germline gives CDR1 SEHNR, CDR2 FQNEAQ (reference sequence). The CDR3 DNA follows: TGTGCCAGCAGGTTACAGAACACTGAAGCTTTCTTT. Translation gives CASRLQNTEAFF.

The J gene is TRBJ2-1, the V gene TRBV9, with TRBD2 as a possible D gene (7 bases). CDR1 SGDLS and CDR2 YYNGEE come from the germline V gene. Trimming left V 5 bases short and J 12 bases short, with 27 bases between. The CDR3 is 16 residues long. The CDR3 coding sequence is TGTGCCAGCAGAGTTTTCCGGGGACATGGGACTACGAGGCAGTTCTTC. Translating gives CASRVFRGHGTTRQFF.

This chain joins TRBV7-3 and TRBJ1-4; D gene uncertain. This CDR3 is built from 17 residues. Between the trimmed V and J ends, which lost 9 bases and 8 bases, there was a span of 28 bases. Germline values: CDR1 SGHTA, CDR2 FQGTGA. The CDR3 loop is CASPRARSGNPTEKLFF. CDR3 coding DNA: TGTGCCAGTCCACGTGCAAGGAGCGGCAACCCCACGGAAAAACTGTTTTTT.

The V gene is TRBV29-1, the J gene TRBJ2-3; D remains ambiguous. The CDR3 has 10 amino acids. Trimming shortened V by 3 bases and J by 6 bases, and 4 bases separated the two germline ends. The germline gives CDR1 SQVTM, CDR2 ANQGSEA. This chain's CDR3 is CSVDQDTQYF. The CDR3, as DNA: TGCAGCGTTGATCAGGATACGCAGTATTTT.

The rearrangement links TRBV7-9 to TRBJ2-3; 8 nucleotides match TRBD1. Germline V gives CDR1 SEHNR, CDR2 FQNEAQ (reference sequence). Trimming removed 5 bases from V and 0 bases from J; junction bases left unmatched: 7. CDR3 length: 16 amino acids. The CDR3 coding sequence is TGTGCCAGCAGCCTCCAGGGGGCTTACAGCACAGATACGCAGTATTTT. This sequence encodes CASSLQGAYSTDTQYF.

V and J are TRBV2 and TRBJ2-3; 9 bases are a match to TRBD1. The CDR3 extends over 16 amino acids. Germline CDR1 and CDR2: SNHLY and FYNNEI. The J segment lost 2 bases and the V segment lost 6 bases, leaving 9 bases of the junction unmatched. Here the CDR3 DNA reads TGTGCCAGCAGGGGGACAGGGCTGATACTCACAGATACGCAGTATTTT. It codes for CASRGTGLILTDTQYF.

This clone has more than one count but fewer than ten. V usage is TRBV7-3 and J usage is TRBJ1-2, with TRBD1 matching 8 bases. Germline values: CDR1 SGHTA, CDR2 FQGTGA. The CDR3 runs to 12 residues. Trimming removed 3 bases from V and 6 bases from J; junction bases left unmatched: 0. The CDR3 spells CASSLTGDGYTF. In DNA form, the CDR3 reads TGTGCCAGCAGCTTGACAGGGGATGGCTACACCTTC.